This T cell receptor beta chain was identified in a study of T cell responses to AZD1222 COVID-19 vaccine. Remarks on this clone: Its matching antigen is unknown.

The data were produced by immunoSEQ multiplex PCR, yet TCRdb's version contains in-frame clones alone and is incomplete. The sample includes 58,000 or so clones, around 83% seen only once; the top ten take about 7%. Germline CDR1 reads SGHRS; CDR2 reads YFSETQ. V lost 1 base to trimming and J lost 5 bases; unmatched junction nucleotides: 7. The CDR3 contains 15 residues. Overall study findings and caveats: Most donors were white British, females outnumbered males, and clonal diversity was possibly underestimated. Close to half of spike-specific TCRs reportedly recognize unmutated variant regions. Spike-specific TCR breadth rose after two AZD1222 doses, and depth rose as well. None of the repertoires were sampled until the peak T cell response had passed.

The rearrangement joins TRBV5-1 to TRBJ2-5; 8 bases line up with TRBD1. This TCR was recovered from an adult in good health. The sample here was peripheral blood, taken on day 0 of AZD1222 vaccination. The CDR3 sequence is CASSLTPTGGETQYF. The CDR3 region has the DNA TGCGCCAGCAGCTTGACGCCCACAGGGGGGGAGACCCAGTACTTC.